A selection of T cell receptor beta chains follows, all from one sample in a study of lymphopenia after photon versus proton radiotherapy. TCRdb's table, derived via immunoSEQ multiplex PCR, lists solely in-frame clones and lacks some. The data show about 65,000 clones, approximately 87% seen once. Sample: peripheral blood, taken from a patient treated with proton-based radiotherapy. The receptor source for this set is an elderly man with esophageal cancer. Both conserved end residues are part of each CDR3. The D gene is left open where the match is weak.

cdr3_length j_call d_call v_call cdr3_aa cdr3_nt
17 TRBJ2-7 TRBD2 TRBV4-1 CASSLSDGTSGSYEQYF TGCGCCAGCAGCCTCTCCGACGGGACTAGCGGATCCTACGAGCAGTACTTC
14 TRBJ2-7 NA TRBV4-3 CASSQTTGSYEQYF TGCGCCAGCAGCCAAACGACAGGCTCCTACGAGCAGTACTTC
14 TRBJ2-7 NA TRBV11-2 CASSLGFTSREQYF TGTGCCAGCAGCTTAGGTTTCACTTCTCGCGAGCAGTACTTC
14 TRBJ2-7 NA TRBV15 CATSRGIQGYEQYF TGTGCCACCAGCAGAGGGATACAGGGCTACGAGCAGTACTTC
14 TRBJ2-5 NA TRBV15 CATSRGRIQETQYF TGTGCCACCAGCAGAGGCCGGATACAAGAGACCCAGTACTTC
11 TRBJ1-4 NA TRBV2 CASSTYEKLFF TGTGCCAGCAGTACCTATGAAAAACTGTTTTTT
14 TRBJ1-1 NA TRBV5-6 CASSRQARRTEAFF TGTGCCAGCAGCAGACAGGCTCGGAGGACTGAAGCTTTCTTT
11 TRBJ2-7 NA TRBV11-2 CASSSFYEQYF TGTGCCAGCAGCTCCTTCTACGAGCAGTACTTC
16 TRBJ2-5 TRBD1 TRBV10-3 CAISGRTGTGQETQYF TGTGCCATCAGTGGGAGGACAGGGACAGGCCAAGAGACCCAGTACTTC
14 TRBJ1-5 NA TRBV7-9 CASSRASDNQPQHF TGTGCCAGCAGCCGGGCCTCGGACAATCAGCCCCAGCATTTT
14 TRBJ1-1 TRBD1 TRBV19 CASSGTGETTEAFF TGTGCCAGTAGCGGGACAGGGGAGACCACTGAAGCTTTCTTT
12 TRBJ2-7 NA TRBV2 CASGKGTYEQYF TGTGCCAGCGGTAAGGGAACCTACGAGCAGTACTTC
16 TRBJ1-5 NA TRBV4-1 CASSQGHGDGNQPQHF TGCGCCAGCAGCCAAGGTCATGGGGACGGCAATCAGCCCCAGCATTTT
14 TRBJ2-5 NA TRBV5-4 CASSTPQGQETQYF TGTGCCAGCAGCACCCCACAGGGTCAAGAGACCCAGTACTTC
13 TRBJ2-7 NA TRBV7-2 CASSLVRRYEQYF TGTGCCAGCAGCTTAGTTCGCCGATACGAGCAGTACTTC
14 TRBJ2-2 NA TRBV5-6 CASSLLGPTGELFF TGTGCCAGCAGCTTGCTGGGTCCCACCGGGGAGCTGTTTTTT
15 TRBJ2-3 NA TRBV2 CASSDREQFRDTQYF TGTGCCAGCAGTGATAGGGAGCAGTTCCGGGATACGCAGTATTTT
14 TRBJ1-6 NA TRBV10-3 CAIRPGNDNSPLHF TGTGCCATCAGACCTGGGAACGATAATTCACCCCTCCACTTT
17 TRBJ2-3 TRBD2 TRBV4-3 CASSQDIAGTSTDTQYF TGCGCCAGCAGCCAAGATATAGCGGGGACTAGCACAGATACGCAGTATTTT
12 TRBJ2-7 TRBD1 TRBV9 CASSGTGNEQYF TGTGCCAGCAGCGGGACAGGGAACGAGCAGTACTTC
15 TRBJ2-7 NA TRBV7-2 CASRTPGGRTYEQYF TGTGCCAGCAGAACGCCCGGTGGCAGGACCTACGAGCAGTACTTC
16 TRBJ1-2 TRBD1 TRBV29-1 CSVEWWGTGTNYGYTF TGCAGCGTTGAATGGTGGGGGACAGGTACTAACTATGGCTACACCTTC